Here is one T cell receptor (beta chain) with its context. Source study methods: For nucleated cells, counts were estimated from reference gene primer amplification. Assay used: immunoSEQ multiplex PCR; TCRdb lists only in-frame clones, some missing. V and J calls and clone size come straight from that table; D and trimming were deduced from the DNA. This sample has approximately 160,000 clones; 84% occur once, and the top ten carry 13% to 15%. This sample stems from a study of blood T cell repertoires in COVID-19. Study-wide background: Samples came from the United States, Italy and Spain, spanning acute and convalescent COVID-19. Nucleic acid was either cDNA or gDNA, and it came from T cells, B-cell-depleted T cells, or PBMCs.

The clonotype was recovered from a man aged 18 to 35 with active or convalescent COVID-19. Source material: peripheral blood.

CDR3: CASSYLTGIGGYTF. As DNA, the CDR3 is TGTGCCAGCAGCTACCTTACAGGGATAGGTGGCTACACCTTC. The V call is TRBV5-6, the J call TRBJ1-2; D perhaps matches TRBD1 (6 bases). The V gene lost 3 bases and the J gene lost 7 bases, with 16 bases spanning the gap. This CDR3 has 14 residues. Germline V gives CDR1 SGHDT, CDR2 YYEEEE.